Listed below are T cell receptor beta chains from one sample, sequenced in a study of T cells in Graves' hyperthyroidism and ophthalmopathy. TCRdb re-derived calls from the multiplex PCR reads in MiXCR, one entry per CDR3 protein. In the table there are hundreds of thousands of distinct CDR3 sequences, approximately 23% of which are singletons. Sequenced: blood. The receptors were sampled from a man aged 30 to 39 with Graves' ophthalmopathy. The CDR3 runs from the conserved cysteine through the conserved F or W. Fields, in order: J gene, clone size, D gene, V gene, CDR3 DNA, CDR3 protein. D genes are given only for firm matches. Expanded clones are given a class, and other clones once, few, many or no size at all.

>TRBJ1-5|-|-|TRBV28
TGTGCCAGCAGTACCCCGTGGGGTTCCCAGCCCCAGCATTTT
CASSTPWGSQPQHF
>TRBJ2-1|-|-|TRBV7-2
TGTGCCAGCAGCTTAGGTTGGCGGGGCTACAATGAGCAGTTCTTC
CASSLGWRGYNEQFF
>TRBJ2-3|many|TRBD2|TRBV11-1
TGTGCCAGCAGCTTACGAGGACTAGCGCTTAGCACAGATACGCAGTATTTT
CASSLRGLALSTDTQYF
>TRBJ1-2|-|-|TRBV4-2
TGTGCCAGCAGCCAAGATCGGGGCAGGTCCCCTTGGAGCTATGGCTACACCTTC
CASSQDRGRSPWSYGYTF
>TRBJ1-4|many|-|TRBV11-2
TGTGCCAGCGCAGTTGGGCTAACTAATGAAAAACTGTTTTTT
CASAVGLTNEKLFF
>TRBJ2-7|few|TRBD2|TRBV20-1
TGCAGTGCACCCTCTGGACTAGCGGGAGGCGGGGACGAGCAGTACTTC
CSAPSGLAGGGDEQYF
>TRBJ2-2|-|TRBD2|TRBV30
TGTGCCTGGAGACCGGGACTAGCGGGAGCCGGGGAGCTGTTTTTT
CAWRPGLAGAGELFF
>TRBJ2-1|few|-|TRBV5-1
TGCGCCAGCAGCTTCGATTCCCTTACAATAGGGCAGTTCTTC
CASSFDSLTIGQFF
>TRBJ2-7|-|-|TRBV7-8
TGTGCCAGCAGCTTAGTCGACGCTCCCCAACACGAGCAGTACTTC
CASSLVDAPQHEQYF
>TRBJ2-1|-|-|TRBV20-1
TGCAGTGCTAGGTCCACGAGCGGAAATTACAATGAGCAGTTCTTC
CSARSTSGNYNEQFF
>TRBJ2-3|-|TRBD2|TRBV20-1
TGCAGTCTAGCGGGAGTGGGCACAGATACGCAGTATTTT
CSLAGVGTDTQYF
>TRBJ1-1|few|-|TRBV7-3
TGTGCCAGCAGCTTAACGGGGAGACAGAACACTGAAGCTTTCTTT
CASSLTGRQNTEAFF
>TRBJ2-3|-|TRBD2|TRBV6-2/TRBV6-3
TGTGCCAGCATGCTAGGGAGGGCCGGGAGCACAGATACGCAGTATTTT
CASMLGRAGSTDTQYF
>TRBJ1-1|-|-|TRBV6-1
TGTGCCAGCAGTGAACTCGGACAGAGTCGGGAAGCTTTCTTT
CASSELGQSREAFF
>TRBJ1-1|many|-|TRBV20-1
TGCAGTGCTAAAAAACAGGGTGCCGCCACTGAAGCTTTCTTT
CSAKKQGAATEAFF
>TRBJ1-3|many|TRBD1|TRBV30
TGTGCCTGGAAGAGGCCGAGGACAGGCTCTGGAAACACCATATATTTT
CAWKRPRTGSGNTIYF
>TRBJ2-7|few|TRBD2|TRBV5-1
TGCGCCAGCAGCTTGCGGGGGGGCACGGCTAGCGGGAGCGGTCGGGGCTACGAGCAGTACTTC
CASSLRGGTASGSGRGYEQYF
>TRBJ2-5|few|-|TRBV15
TGTGCCACCAGCAGAGATGTCCTTCAGGAGACCCAGTACTTC
CATSRDVLQETQYF
>TRBJ2-3|few|-|TRBV6-2/TRBV6-3
TGTGCCAGCAGCCCCCCAATGGATACGCAGTATTTT
CASSPPMDTQYF
>TRBJ2-3|few|TRBD2|TRBV24-1
TGTGCCACCAGTGATAGCGGGAGGGCCACAGATACGCAGTATTTT
CATSDSGRATDTQYF
>TRBJ2-2|many|-|TRBV2
TGTGCCAGCAGTGATGGGGCGAACACCGGGGAGCTGTTTTTT
CASSDGANTGELFF
>TRBJ2-5|many|-|TRBV2
TGTGCCAGCAAAGAGGACCCCGAGCGAGAGACCCAGTACTTC
CASKEDPERETQYF
>TRBJ1-1|few|TRBD1|TRBV12-3/TRBV12-4
TGTGCCAGCAGTCCCTCGGGACAGAAGAACACTGAAGCTTTCTTT
CASSPSGQKNTEAFF
>TRBJ1-5|many|-|TRBV3-1
TGTGCCAGCAGCCAAGATCAGGCTCAGCCCCAGCATTTT
CASSQDQAQPQHF
>TRBJ2-7|-|-|TRBV28
TGTGCCAGCAGCCCAATAGCCGGGACCCACTACGAGCAGTACTTC
CASSPIAGTHYEQYF
>TRBJ1-1|many|-|TRBV5-5
TGTGCCAGCAGCTTGGAACGGTTGAACACTGAAGCTTTCTTT
CASSLERLNTEAFF
>TRBJ1-1|-|TRBD1|TRBV28
TGTGCCAGCAGTTTAACGACAGGGGGGAGAACTGAAGCTTTCTTT
CASSLTTGGRTEAFF
>TRBJ1-1|few|-|TRBV13
TGTGCCAGCAGCAATCGACAGGCCCTGAACACTGAAGCTTTCTTT
CASSNRQALNTEAFF
>TRBJ1-3|few|-|TRBV6-1
TGTGCCAGCAGTTACCCCCCAGGGAGCTCTGGAAACACCATATATTTT
CASSYPPGSSGNTIYF
>TRBJ2-1|once|TRBD1|TRBV24-1
TGTGCCGCCAGTGATTTTGTGGGGGACAGGGTAAGTTCCTACAATGAGCAGTTCTTC
CAASDFVGDRVSSYNEQFF
>TRBJ1-3|-|-|TRBV6-5
TGTGCCAGCAGTTACGACTCTGGAAACACCATATATTTT
CASSYDSGNTIYF
>TRBJ2-7|-|TRBD2|TRBV7-6
TGTGCCAGCAGCCCTCGGACTAGCGGGGCCTACGAGCAGTACTTC
CASSPRTSGAYEQYF
>TRBJ2-7|-|-|TRBV28
TGTGCCAGCAGCCGTAACCATGTGCAGTACTTC
CASSRNHVQYF
>TRBJ2-2|-|TRBD2|TRBV7-2
TGTGCCAGCAGCTCCAGGACTAGCGGGGTCACCGGGGAGCTGTTTTTT
CASSSRTSGVTGELFF
>TRBJ1-4|many|-|TRBV28
TGTGCCAGCGCTTCGGTGGGGGAAAAACTGTTTTTT
CASASVGEKLFF
>TRBJ1-1|-|TRBD1|TRBV2
TGTGCCAGCAGAAGAACAGGGGGGCGGGATGAAGCTTTCTTT
CASRRTGGRDEAFF
>TRBJ1-3|few|-|TRBV12-3/TRBV12-4
TGTGCCAGCAGTTTTTCCCGAAACACCATATATTTT
CASSFSRNTIYF
>TRBJ2-1|many|TRBD2|TRBV12-5
TGTGCTAGTGGTTTGGTACTGGGCAGTGTCACTAGCGGGAGATACAATGAGCAGTTCTTC
CASGLVLGSVTSGRYNEQFF
>TRBJ2-5|-|TRBD1|TRBV20-1
TGCAGTGCCTCACCGTCGGGACAGATAGAGACCCAGTACTTC
CSASPSGQIETQYF
>TRBJ2-2|few|-|TRBV5-1
TGCGCCAGCAGACTCCGGGACAACACGAACACCGGGGAGCTGTTTTTT
CASRLRDNTNTGELFF